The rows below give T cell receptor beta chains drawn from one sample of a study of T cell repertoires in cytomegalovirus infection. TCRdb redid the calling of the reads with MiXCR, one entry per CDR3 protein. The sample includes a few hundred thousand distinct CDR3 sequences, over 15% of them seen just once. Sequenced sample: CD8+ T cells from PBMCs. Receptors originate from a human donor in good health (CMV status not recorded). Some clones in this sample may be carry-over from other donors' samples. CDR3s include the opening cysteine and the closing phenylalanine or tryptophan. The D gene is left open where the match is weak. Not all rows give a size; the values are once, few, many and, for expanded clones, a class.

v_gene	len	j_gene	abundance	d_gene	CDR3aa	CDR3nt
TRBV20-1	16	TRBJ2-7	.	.	CSARDGGTPDDYEQYF	TGCAGTGCTAGAGATGGGGGGACGCCGGACGACTACGAGCAGTACTTC
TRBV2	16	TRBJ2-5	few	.	CASSEGAAWSQETQYF	TGTGCCAGCAGTGAGGGGGCGGCTTGGTCCCAAGAGACCCAGTACTTC
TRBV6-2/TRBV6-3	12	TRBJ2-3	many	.	CASSIGSDTQYF	TGTGCCAGCAGTATAGGATCGGATACGCAGTATTTT
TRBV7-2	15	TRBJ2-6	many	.	CASSLLLSGANVLTF	TGTGCCAGCAGCTTACTGCTCTCTGGGGCCAACGTCCTGACTTTC
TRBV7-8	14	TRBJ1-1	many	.	CASRPPDENTEAFF	TGTGCCAGCAGACCACCTGACGAGAACACTGAAGCTTTCTTT
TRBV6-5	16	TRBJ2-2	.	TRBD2	CASSYGTSGYTGELFF	TGTGCCAGCAGTTACGGGACTAGCGGTTACACCGGGGAGCTGTTTTTT
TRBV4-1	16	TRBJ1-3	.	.	CASSQENLDSGNTIYF	TGCGCCAGCAGCCAAGAAAACCTGGACTCTGGAAACACCATATATTTT
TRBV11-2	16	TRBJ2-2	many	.	CASSPSGGPLTGELFF	TGTGCCAGCAGCCCCTCAGGGGGGCCCCTCACCGGGGAGCTGTTTTTT
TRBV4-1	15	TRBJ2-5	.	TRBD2	CASSESGGAGETQYF	TGCGCCAGCAGCGAAAGCGGGGGGGCAGGAGAGACCCAGTACTTC
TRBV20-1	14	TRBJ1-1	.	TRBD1	CSAVLDREITEAFF	TGCAGTGCGGTATTGGACAGGGAGATCACTGAAGCTTTCTTT
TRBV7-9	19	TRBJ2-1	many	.	CASSLATDYLIPNFNEQFF	TGTGCCAGCAGCTTAGCGACTGATTATCTGATCCCCAACTTCAATGAGCAGTTCTTC
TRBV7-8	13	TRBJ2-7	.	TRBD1	CASCPGQTYEQYF	TGTGCCAGCTGTCCGGGACAGACCTACGAGCAGTACTTC
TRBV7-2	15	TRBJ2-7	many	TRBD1	CASSRGQGTSYEQYF	TGTGCCAGCAGCCGCGGACAGGGCACTTCCTACGAGCAGTACTTC
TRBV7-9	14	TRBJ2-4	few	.	CASSSSGAKNIQYF	TGTGCCAGCAGCTCATCGGGGGCCAAAAACATTCAGTACTTC
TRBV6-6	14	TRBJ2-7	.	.	CASSHRGTSYEQYF	TGTGCCAGCAGTCACCGGGGGACCTCCTACGAGCAGTACTTC
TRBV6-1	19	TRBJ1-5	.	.	CASRSIRDRYMEGNQPQHF	TGTGCCAGCAGGAGTATCCGGGACCGGTATATGGAGGGCAATCAGCCCCAGCATTTT